The TCR beta chain described here comes from a study of radiotherapy plus CTLA-4 blockade in lung cancer (dated by TCRdb to 2016 to 2019). Notes on the research overall: Among the enrolled patients, under 20% had an objective response, and approximately 33% reached disease control. General study outcomes and caveats: After treatment with radiotherapy and ipilimumab, TCR clones that originated in tumors expanded in peripheral blood. The strongest predictors of response were reported to be early dynamic shifts in blood T cell clones along with a rise in serum interferon-beta following radiation.

Turning to this clone: The antigen this receptor binds is unknown. Per-base qualities were not stored, and no clone one base away is much larger.

The library was obtained by the immunoSEQ multiplex PCR assay. TCRdb obtained this table from immuneACCESS and retained in-frame rearrangements with V and J assigned. These tables miss some clones; where compared with another copy, unresolved V genes account for less than half of the shortfall, and the remainder is unexplained. The sample data list about 85,000 clones, and around 87% of these were observed just once. The ten largest clonotypes hold more than 2% of the sample. Focal radiation therapy combined with CTLA-4 blockade (ipilimumab) was tested in patients with chemo-refractory metastatic non-small-cell lung cancer. The germline V gene (reference sequence) provides CDR1 LNHDA and CDR2 SQIVND. For this chain, trimming is 7 bases at the V end and 3 bases at the J end, and the number of junction bases without a gene match is 10. Inclusive of the bounding cysteine and phenylalanine, the CDR3 is 16 residues long. Of all the DNA, just the CDR3 is kept, 48 bases in frame from base 1.

The material sequenced was peripheral blood, taken from a patient treated with radiotherapy plus ipilimumab. This clonotype was sampled from a human donor with non-small cell lung cancer who had a partial response to radiotherapy plus ipilimumab. The rearranged segments are TRBV19 and TRBJ1-5; 9 of the junction bases match TRBD1. The DNA sequence follows: TGTGCCAGTACCGACAGGGGGGACAGCCACAATCAGCCCCAGCATTTT. Translation gives CASTDRGDSHNQPQHF.